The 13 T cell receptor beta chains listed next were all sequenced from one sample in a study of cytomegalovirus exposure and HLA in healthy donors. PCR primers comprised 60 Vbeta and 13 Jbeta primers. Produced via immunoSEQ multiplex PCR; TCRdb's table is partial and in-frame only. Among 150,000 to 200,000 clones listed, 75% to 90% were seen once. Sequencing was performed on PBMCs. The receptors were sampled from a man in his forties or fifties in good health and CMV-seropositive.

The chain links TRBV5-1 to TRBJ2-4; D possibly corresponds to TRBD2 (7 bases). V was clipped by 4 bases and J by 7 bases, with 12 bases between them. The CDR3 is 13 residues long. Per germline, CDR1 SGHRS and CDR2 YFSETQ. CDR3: CASSGGGVNIQYF. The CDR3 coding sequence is TGCGCCAGCAGCGGGGGGGGCGTGAACATTCAGTACTTC.

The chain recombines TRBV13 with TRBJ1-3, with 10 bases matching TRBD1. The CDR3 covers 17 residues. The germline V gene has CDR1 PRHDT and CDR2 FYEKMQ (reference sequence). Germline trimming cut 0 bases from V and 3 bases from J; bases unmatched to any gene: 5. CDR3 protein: CASSLGDRGLSGNTIYF. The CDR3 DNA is TGTGCCAGCAGCTTAGGCGACAGGGGGCTAAGTGGAAACACCATATATTTT.

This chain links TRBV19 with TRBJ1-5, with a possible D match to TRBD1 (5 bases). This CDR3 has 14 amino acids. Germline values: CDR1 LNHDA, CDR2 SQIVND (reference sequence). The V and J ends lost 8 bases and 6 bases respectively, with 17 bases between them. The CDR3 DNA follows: TGTGCCAGTGCCCCAGCGGGGGGGAGTCAGCCCCAGCATTTT. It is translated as CASAPAGGSQPQHF.

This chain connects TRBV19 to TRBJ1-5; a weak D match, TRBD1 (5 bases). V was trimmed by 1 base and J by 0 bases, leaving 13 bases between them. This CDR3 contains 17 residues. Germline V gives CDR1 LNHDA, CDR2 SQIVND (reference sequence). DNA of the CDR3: TGTGCCAGTAGTATAGTCTCAGGACACCTTAGCAATCAGCCCCAGCATTTT. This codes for CASSIVSGHLSNQPQHF.

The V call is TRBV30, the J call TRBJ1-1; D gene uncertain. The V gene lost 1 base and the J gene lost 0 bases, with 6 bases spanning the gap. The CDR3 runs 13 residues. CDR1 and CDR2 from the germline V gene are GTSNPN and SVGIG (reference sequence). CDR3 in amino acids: CAWSDGVNTEAFF. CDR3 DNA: TGTGCCTGGAGTGACGGGGTGAACACTGAAGCTTTCTTT.

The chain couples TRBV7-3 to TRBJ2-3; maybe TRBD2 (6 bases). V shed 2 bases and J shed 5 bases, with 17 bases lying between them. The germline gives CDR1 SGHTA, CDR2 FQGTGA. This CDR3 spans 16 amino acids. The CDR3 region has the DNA TGTGCCAGCAGCTTACCCCCTGCAGGCGGGGAAGATACGCAGTATTTT. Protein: CASSLPPAGGEDTQYF.

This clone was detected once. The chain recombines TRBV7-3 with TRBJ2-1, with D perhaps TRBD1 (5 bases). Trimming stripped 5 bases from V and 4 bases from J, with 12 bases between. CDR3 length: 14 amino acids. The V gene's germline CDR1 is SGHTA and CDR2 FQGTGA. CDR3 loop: CASSKGAEYNEQFF. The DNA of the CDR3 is TGTGCCAGCAGCAAAGGGGCAGAATACAATGAGCAGTTCTTC. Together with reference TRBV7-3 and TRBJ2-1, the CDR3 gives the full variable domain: GAGVSQTPSNKVTEKGKYVELRCDPISGHTALYWYRQSLGQGPEFLIYFQGTGAADDSGLPNDRFFAVRPEGSVSTLKIQRTERGDSAVYLCASSKGAEYNEQFFGPGTRLTVL.

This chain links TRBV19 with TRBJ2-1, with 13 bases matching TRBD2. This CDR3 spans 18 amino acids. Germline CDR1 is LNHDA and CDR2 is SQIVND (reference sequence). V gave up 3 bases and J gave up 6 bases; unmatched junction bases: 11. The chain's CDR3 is CASSMGLAGNGYGNEQFF. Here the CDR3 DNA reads TGTGCCAGTAGTATGGGACTAGCGGGGAACGGGTACGGCAATGAGCAGTTCTTC.

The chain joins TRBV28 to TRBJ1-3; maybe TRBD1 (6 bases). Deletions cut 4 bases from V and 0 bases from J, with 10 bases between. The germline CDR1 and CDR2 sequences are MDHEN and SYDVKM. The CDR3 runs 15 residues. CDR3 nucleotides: TGTGCCAGCAGTTCAGACAGGACCTCTGGAAACACCATATATTTT. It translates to CASSSDRTSGNTIYF.

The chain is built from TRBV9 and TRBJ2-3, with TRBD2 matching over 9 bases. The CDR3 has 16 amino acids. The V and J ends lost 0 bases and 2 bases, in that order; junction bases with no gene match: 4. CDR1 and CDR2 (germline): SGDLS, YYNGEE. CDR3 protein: CASSVEAGGHTDTQYF. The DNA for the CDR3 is TGTGCCAGCAGCGTAGAGGCGGGGGGGCACACAGATACGCAGTATTTT.

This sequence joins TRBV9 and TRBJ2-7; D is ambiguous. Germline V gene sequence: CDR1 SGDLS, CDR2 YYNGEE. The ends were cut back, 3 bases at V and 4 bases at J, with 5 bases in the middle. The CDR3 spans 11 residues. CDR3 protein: CASSDEYEQYF. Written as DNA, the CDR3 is TGTGCCAGCAGCGACGAGTACGAGCAGTACTTC.

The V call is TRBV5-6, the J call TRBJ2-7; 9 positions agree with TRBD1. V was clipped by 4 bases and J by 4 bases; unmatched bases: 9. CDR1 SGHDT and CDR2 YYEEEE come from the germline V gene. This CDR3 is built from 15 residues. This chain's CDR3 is CASSPWTGDLYEQYF. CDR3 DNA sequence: TGTGCCAGCAGCCCCTGGACAGGGGATTTGTACGAGCAGTACTTC.

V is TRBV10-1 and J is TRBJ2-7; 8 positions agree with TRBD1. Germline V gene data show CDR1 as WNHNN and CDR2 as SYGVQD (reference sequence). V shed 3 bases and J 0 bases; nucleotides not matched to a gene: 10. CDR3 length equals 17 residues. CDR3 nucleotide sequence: TGCGCCAGCAGTGAAAGGACAGGGTGCTCCCGCTCCTACGAGCAGTACTTC. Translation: CASSERTGCSRSYEQYF.